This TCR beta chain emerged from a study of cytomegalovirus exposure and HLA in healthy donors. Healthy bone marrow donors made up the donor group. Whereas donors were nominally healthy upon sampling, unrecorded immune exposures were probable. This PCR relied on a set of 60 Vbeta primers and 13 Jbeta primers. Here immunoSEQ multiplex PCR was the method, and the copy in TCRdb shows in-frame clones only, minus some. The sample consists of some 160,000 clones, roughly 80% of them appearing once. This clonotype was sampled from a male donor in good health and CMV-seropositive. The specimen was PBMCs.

CDR3 region: CASSINRQVGAYEQYF. The CDR3, as DNA: TGTGCCAGTAGTATAAACAGACAGGTTGGGGCCTACGAGCAGTACTTC. The chain recombines TRBV19 with TRBJ2-7, with D perhaps matching TRBD1 (6 bases). CDR3 length: 16 residues. In germline, CDR1 is LNHDA, CDR2 SQIVND (reference sequence). V was shortened by 2 bases and J by 2 bases, with 16 bases between the two germline ends. Full variable domain (rest looked up from reference TRBV19 and TRBJ2-7): DGGITQSPKYLFRKEGQNVTLSCEQNLNHDAMYWYRQDPGQGLRLIYYSQIVNDFQKGDIAEGYSVSREKKESFPLTVTSAQKNPTAFYLCASSINRQVGAYEQYFGPGTRLTVT.